Below, one T cell receptor (beta chain) is given with its context. The antigen remains unidentified. Germline V gene data show CDR1 as SGHVS and CDR2 as FQNEAQ. V lost 4 bases and J lost 4, with 19 bases in between. CDR3 size: 16 residues. Unique molecular identifiers were built into the TCR beta cDNA libraries. T cells numbering about 0.85 to 11 million yielded 500,000 or so cDNA molecules. Each CDR3 protein is one row after TCRdb ran MiXCR on the PCR reads. The sample holds approximately 730,000 distinct CDR3 sequences; 35% to 55% are singletons and the top ten take 4.9%. The sample is drawn from a study of post-analysis software for immune sequencing data. General observations from the study: Under the F measure, samples that were prepared in one batch clustered strongly together. Compared against controls, patients with multiple sclerosis displayed significantly lower normalized Chao1 diversity. Compared with controls, patients had more of about 5 TRBV segments, including TRBV5-6, TRBV5-1 and TRBV20-1.

The genes are TRBV7-8 and TRBJ1-2; D is possibly TRBD1 (5 bases). The clonotype was recovered from a girl under 18 with multiple sclerosis. Sequencing was carried out using blood. CDR3 nucleotides: TGTGCCAGCAGCTCCGCCCCACGACAGCTTATCTATGGCTACACCTTC. It encodes CASSSAPRQLIYGYTF. The whole variable domain, filled in from reference TRBV7-8 and TRBJ1-2, reads GAGVSQSPRYKVAKRGQDVALRCDPISGHVSLFWYQQALGQGPEFLTYFQNEAQLDKSGLPSDRFFAERPEGSVSTLKIQRTQQEDSAVYLCASSSAPRQLIYGYTFGSGTRLTVV.